These T cell receptor beta chains were read from a single sample in a study of cytomegalovirus exposure and HLA in healthy donors. Clones were sequenced by immunoSEQ multiplex PCR, and TCRdb holds only the in-frame ones, with some missing. The sample shows 150,000 to 180,000 clones, 75% to 90% of them seen only once. The specimen was PBMCs. The receptors derive from a man aged 18 to 29 in good health and CMV-seropositive. Both conserved end residues are part of each CDR3. The order of the fields is J gene, CDR3 length, D gene, clone size, V gene, CDR3 protein, CDR3 DNA. D genes are given only for firm matches. The size entry is marked missing in some rows and otherwise reads once, few, many or a size class.

J: TRBJ2-7
length: 17
D: NA
size: NA
V: TRBV4-1
CDR3: CASSQDYEAGGTYEQYF
DNA: TGCGCCAGCAGCCAAGATTATGAGGCGGGCGGCACTTACGAGCAGTACTTC

J: TRBJ1-5
length: 13
D: NA
size: NA
V: TRBV7-2
CDR3: CASSPSTYQPQHF
DNA: TGTGCCAGCAGCCCCTCGACTTATCAGCCCCAGCATTTT

J: TRBJ2-5
length: 12
D: NA
size: NA
V: TRBV7-2
CDR3: CASSSDQETQYF
DNA: TGTGCCAGCAGCTCTGACCAAGAGACCCAGTACTTC

J: TRBJ1-2
length: 12
D: NA
size: NA
V: TRBV29-1
CDR3: CSVEDWSDGYTF
DNA: TGCAGCGTTGAAGATTGGAGCGATGGCTACACCTTC

J: TRBJ2-2
length: 16
D: TRBD1
size: NA
V: TRBV19
CDR3: CASSIGGQGRTGELFF
DNA: TGTGCCAGTAGTATAGGGGGACAGGGGCGCACCGGGGAGCTGTTTTTT

J: TRBJ1-4
length: 15
D: NA
size: NA
V: TRBV9
CDR3: CASSVDGGRVEKLFF
DNA: TGTGCCAGCAGCGTAGACGGGGGGCGCGTTGAAAAACTGTTTTTT

J: TRBJ1-2
length: 15
D: NA
size: NA
V: TRBV9
CDR3: CASSVAVGGNYGYTF
DNA: TGTGCCAGCAGCGTAGCTGTGGGGGGGAACTATGGCTACACCTTC

J: TRBJ2-7
length: 16
D: NA
size: many
V: TRBV7-3
CDR3: CASSSKQGRRLSEQYF
DNA: TGTGCCAGCAGCTCAAAACAGGGACGGCGTCTAAGCGAGCAGTACTTC

J: TRBJ2-7
length: 15
D: TRBD1
size: NA
V: TRBV5-1
CDR3: CASSSDRAFSYEQYF
DNA: TGCGCCAGCAGCTCGGACAGGGCCTTCTCCTACGAGCAGTACTTC

J: TRBJ1-4
length: 14
D: NA
size: NA
V: TRBV10-2
CDR3: CASSSGTDVEKLFF
DNA: TGCGCCAGCAGTTCAGGCACCGACGTTGAAAAACTGTTTTTT

J: TRBJ2-7
length: 14
D: TRBD1
size: NA
V: TRBV7-9
CDR3: CASSLKGQFYEQYF
DNA: TGTGCCAGCAGCTTAAAGGGACAGTTCTACGAGCAGTACTTC

J: TRBJ2-2
length: 16
D: NA
size: NA
V: TRBV19
CDR3: CASSIASGLGTGELFF
DNA: TGTGCCAGTAGTATAGCTTCGGGACTCGGCACCGGGGAGCTGTTTTTT

J: TRBJ1-5
length: 15
D: NA
size: NA
V: TRBV6-5
CDR3: CASGPTWQGNQPQHF
DNA: TGTGCCAGCGGGCCAACTTGGCAGGGCAATCAGCCCCAGCATTTT

J: TRBJ2-4
length: 15
D: TRBD2
size: NA
V: TRBV10-3
CDR3: CAFGTSEIAKNIQYF
DNA: TGTGCCTTCGGGACTAGCGAAATAGCCAAAAACATTCAGTACTTC

J: TRBJ1-1
length: 15
D: NA
size: NA
V: TRBV10-1
CDR3: CASSEGSTVNTEAFF
DNA: TGCGCCAGCAGTGAGGGCAGCACAGTTAACACTGAAGCTTTCTTT

J: TRBJ1-2
length: 15
D: NA
size: NA
V: TRBV25-1
CDR3: CASSGQGFANYGYTF
DNA: TGTGCCAGCAGTGGGCAGGGTTTCGCTAACTATGGCTACACCTTC

J: TRBJ2-1
length: 17
D: NA
size: NA
V: TRBV5-1
CDR3: CASSGGLGGGLRNEQFF
DNA: TGCGCCAGCAGCGGGGGACTGGGCGGCGGGCTTAGGAATGAGCAGTTCTTC

J: TRBJ1-3
length: 17
D: TRBD1
size: NA
V: TRBV5-1
CDR3: CASSLRPDRGLGNTIYF
DNA: TGCGCCAGCAGCTTACGACCGGACAGGGGGCTTGGAAACACCATATATTTT

J: TRBJ2-7
length: 14
D: NA
size: NA
V: TRBV6-5
CDR3: CASSWRDRPHEQYF
DNA: TGTGCCAGCAGTTGGAGGGACAGACCCCACGAGCAGTACTTC

J: TRBJ1-2
length: 16
D: TRBD1
size: NA
V: TRBV25-1
CDR3: CASSEIGTGVNYGYTF
DNA: TGTGCCAGCAGTGAAATCGGGACAGGAGTTAACTATGGCTACACCTTC

J: TRBJ2-2
length: 14
D: NA
size: NA
V: TRBV18
CDR3: CASSRRQVAGELFF
DNA: TGTGCCAGCTCTCGCCGACAGGTCGCCGGGGAGCTGTTTTTT

J: TRBJ2-3
length: 18
D: NA
size: few
V: TRBV25-1
CDR3: CASSDESRGLLRTDTQYF
DNA: TGTGCCAGCAGTGATGAATCCAGGGGCCTACTCCGCACAGATACGCAGTATTTT

J: TRBJ2-2
length: 20
D: TRBD2
size: once
V: TRBV10-1
CDR3: CASTSPGGPHTPTNTGELFF
DNA: TGCGCCAGCACCTCCCCGGGGGGACCTCATACCCCAACGAACACCGGGGAGCTGTTTTTT

J: TRBJ1-1
length: 15
D: TRBD1
size: NA
V: TRBV7-9
CDR3: CASSSTGVLGTEAFF
DNA: TGTGCCAGCAGCTCGACAGGGGTGTTAGGCACTGAAGCTTTCTTT

J: TRBJ1-3
length: 15
D: TRBD1
size: NA
V: TRBV9
CDR3: CASSVLDRAGNTIYF
DNA: TGTGCCAGCAGCGTCTTGGACAGGGCGGGAAACACCATATATTTT

J: TRBJ1-5
length: 17
D: NA
size: NA
V: TRBV7-9
CDR3: CASSLGGGGTSNQPQHF
DNA: TGTGCCAGCAGCTTAGGGGGAGGGGGAACCAGCAATCAGCCCCAGCATTTT

J: TRBJ1-6
length: 14
D: NA
size: NA
V: TRBV19
CDR3: CASTYGSYNSPLHF
DNA: TGTGCCAGTACCTACGGGTCCTATAATTCACCCCTCCACTTT

J: TRBJ2-7
length: 14
D: NA
size: NA
V: TRBV14
CDR3: CASSQATGFYEQYF
DNA: TGTGCCAGCAGCCAAGCCACCGGGTTCTACGAGCAGTACTTC

J: TRBJ1-1
length: 15
D: NA
size: once
V: TRBV7-6
CDR3: CASSWGAGANTEAFF
DNA: TGTGCCAGCAGCTGGGGCGCAGGGGCCAACACTGAAGCTTTCTTT

J: TRBJ2-3
length: 18
D: TRBD2
size: few
V: TRBV7-2
CDR3: CASSLLASGGLNTDTQYF
DNA: TGTGCCAGCAGCTTATTAGCTAGCGGGGGGCTAAACACAGATACGCAGTATTTT

J: TRBJ2-7
length: 12
D: NA
size: NA
V: TRBV6-5
CDR3: CASSQNSYEQYF
DNA: TGTGCCAGCAGTCAAAACAGCTACGAGCAGTACTTC

J: TRBJ2-1
length: 16
D: TRBD2
size: NA
V: TRBV4-3
CDR3: CASSQGAQRGLSEQFF
DNA: TGCGCCAGCAGCCAAGGGGCCCAGCGGGGGCTGAGTGAGCAGTTCTTC

J: TRBJ2-5
length: 15
D: TRBD1
size: NA
V: TRBV25-1
CDR3: CASSSGTGGAETQYF
DNA: TGTGCCAGCAGCTCCGGGACAGGGGGCGCCGAGACCCAGTACTTC

J: TRBJ1-5
length: 14
D: NA
size: NA
V: TRBV11-2
CDR3: CASSFGGNNQPQHF
DNA: TGTGCCAGCAGCTTTGGCGGCAACAATCAGCCCCAGCATTTT

J: TRBJ2-1
length: 15
D: NA
size: NA
V: TRBV6-6
CDR3: CASSYSGGPGNEQFF
DNA: TGTGCCAGCAGTTACTCGGGGGGGCCTGGGAATGAGCAGTTCTTC

J: TRBJ2-2
length: 14
D: NA
size: few
V: TRBV6-6
CDR3: CASSPGLTTGELFF
DNA: TGTGCCAGCAGCCCGGGACTCACCACCGGGGAGCTGTTTTTT

J: TRBJ2-1
length: 19
D: TRBD2
size: few
V: TRBV2
CDR3: CASSGFPLLRDYPRDEQFF
DNA: TGTGCCAGCAGTGGGTTTCCCCTCCTCCGGGACTACCCCCGAGATGAGCAGTTCTTC

J: TRBJ2-7
length: 14
D: TRBD1
size: once
V: TRBV19
CDR3: CASSTRQGAHEQYF
DNA: TGTGCCAGTAGTACCCGACAGGGGGCCCACGAGCAGTACTTC

J: TRBJ1-1
length: 13
D: NA
size: NA
V: TRBV6-6
CDR3: CASSAIRGTEAFF
DNA: TGTGCCAGCAGTGCCATAAGGGGCACTGAAGCTTTCTTT

J: TRBJ1-3
length: 14
D: NA
size: NA
V: TRBV6-1
CDR3: CASSDPGRGNTIYF
DNA: TGTGCCAGCAGTGACCCGGGAAGAGGAAACACCATATATTTT

J: TRBJ2-7
length: 15
D: TRBD1
size: NA
V: TRBV19
CDR3: CASSTPGQGLVEQYF
DNA: TGTGCCAGTAGTACCCCGGGACAGGGTTTGGTGGAGCAGTACTTC

J: TRBJ2-7
length: 15
D: NA
size: NA
V: TRBV7-2
CDR3: CASSLQGKAGYEQYF
DNA: TGTGCCAGCAGCTTGCAAGGAAAGGCAGGTTACGAGCAGTACTTC

J: TRBJ1-1
length: 16
D: NA
size: once
V: TRBV19
CDR3: CASSIGGRNMNTEAFF
DNA: TGTGCCAGTAGTATAGGGGGCAGGAACATGAACACTGAAGCTTTCTTT